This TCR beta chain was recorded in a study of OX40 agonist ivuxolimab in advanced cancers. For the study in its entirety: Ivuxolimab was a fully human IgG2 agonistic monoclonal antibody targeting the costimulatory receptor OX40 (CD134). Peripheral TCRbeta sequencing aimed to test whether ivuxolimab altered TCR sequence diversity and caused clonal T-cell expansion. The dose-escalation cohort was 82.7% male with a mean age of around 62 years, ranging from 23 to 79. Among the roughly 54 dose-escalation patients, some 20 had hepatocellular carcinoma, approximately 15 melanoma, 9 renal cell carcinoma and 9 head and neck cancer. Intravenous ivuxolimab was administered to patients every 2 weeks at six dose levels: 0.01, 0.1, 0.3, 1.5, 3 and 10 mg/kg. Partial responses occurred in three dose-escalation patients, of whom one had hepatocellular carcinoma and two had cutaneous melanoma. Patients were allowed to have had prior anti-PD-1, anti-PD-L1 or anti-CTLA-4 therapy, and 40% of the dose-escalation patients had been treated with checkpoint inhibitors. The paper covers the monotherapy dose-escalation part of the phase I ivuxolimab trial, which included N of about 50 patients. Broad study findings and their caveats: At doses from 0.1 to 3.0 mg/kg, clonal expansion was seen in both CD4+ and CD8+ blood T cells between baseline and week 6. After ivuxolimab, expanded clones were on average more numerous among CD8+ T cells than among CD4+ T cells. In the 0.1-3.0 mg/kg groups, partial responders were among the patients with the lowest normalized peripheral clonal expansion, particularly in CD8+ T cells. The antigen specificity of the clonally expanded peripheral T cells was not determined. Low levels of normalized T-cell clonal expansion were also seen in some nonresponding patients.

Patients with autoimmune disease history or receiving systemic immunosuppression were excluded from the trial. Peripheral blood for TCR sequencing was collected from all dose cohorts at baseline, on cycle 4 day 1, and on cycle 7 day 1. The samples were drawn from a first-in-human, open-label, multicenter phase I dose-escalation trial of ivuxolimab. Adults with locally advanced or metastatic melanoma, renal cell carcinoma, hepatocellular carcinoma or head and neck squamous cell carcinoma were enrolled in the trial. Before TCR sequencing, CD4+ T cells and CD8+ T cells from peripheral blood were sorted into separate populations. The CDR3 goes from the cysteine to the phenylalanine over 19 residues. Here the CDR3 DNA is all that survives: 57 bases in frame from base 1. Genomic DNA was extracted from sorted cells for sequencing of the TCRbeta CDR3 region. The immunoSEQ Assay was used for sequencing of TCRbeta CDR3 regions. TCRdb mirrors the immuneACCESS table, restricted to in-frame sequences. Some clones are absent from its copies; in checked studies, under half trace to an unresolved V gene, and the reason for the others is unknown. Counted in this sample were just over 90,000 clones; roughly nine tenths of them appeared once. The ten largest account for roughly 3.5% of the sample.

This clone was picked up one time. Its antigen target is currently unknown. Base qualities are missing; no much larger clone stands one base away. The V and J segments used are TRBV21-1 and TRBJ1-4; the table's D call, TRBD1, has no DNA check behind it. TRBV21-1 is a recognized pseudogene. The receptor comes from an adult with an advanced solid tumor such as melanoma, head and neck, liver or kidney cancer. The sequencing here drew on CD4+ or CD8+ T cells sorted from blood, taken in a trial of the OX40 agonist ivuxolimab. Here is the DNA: TGTGCCAGCAGCATTTACTACCCGGGACAGGGCGCAACTAATGAAAAACTGTTTTTT. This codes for CASSIYYPGQGATNEKLFF.